This T cell receptor beta chain was captured in a study of Graves' ophthalmopathy and Graves' hyperthyroidism (dated by TCRdb to 2016 to 2018). About the investigation overall: Hyperthyroidism was defined as stable when no progression to ophthalmopathy occurred within 18 months of follow-up. To tell Graves' ophthalmopathy apart from Graves' hyperthyroidism, and to predict which patients would progress to ophthalmopathy, the study relied on TCR beta repertoire signatures. In total, under 150 blood samples were TCR-sequenced: approximately 42 ophthalmopathy, approximately 75 hyperthyroidism and 17 hyperthyroidism-to-ophthalmopathy patients. To explore V-J signatures distinguishing ophthalmopathy from hyperthyroidism, a discovery set of about 99 patients (fewer than 45 ophthalmopathy, over 55 stable hyperthyroidism) was enrolled. An independent validation cohort comprised some 19 hyperthyroidism patients and 15 to 17 patients who later progressed from hyperthyroidism to ophthalmopathy. T-cell repertoires of thyroid tissue and blood were compared in six or seven hyperthyroidism patients. After sampling, hyperthyroidism patients received methimazole starting at 30 mg daily, and ophthalmopathy patients received high-dose intravenous methylprednisolone. Overall results and qualifications from the work: Among expanded thyroid clonotypes with frequency above 0.001, most also showed up in blood, which suggests that blood repertoires may reflect the thyroid immune response. The 13-signature model separated ophthalmopathy from stable hyperthyroidism with around 90% sensitivity and approximately 81% specificity in cross-validation, and 80%/75% in the test set. Sample size was not predetermined statistically, and investigators were not blinded to group allocation. In validation, the model predicted ophthalmopathy progression with over 60% sensitivity and about 73% specificity; 12 predicted patients were CT-confirmed with GO in a median of around 6.5 months.

Hyperthyroidism patients were newly diagnosed, with disease duration under 2 months, and aged 18 to 65 years. Anyone with other autoimmune diseases, uncontrolled infections, pregnancy or lactation was excluded from the study. Clinical symptoms, serum thyroxine, TRAb, thyroid ultrasound and orbital computed tomography formed the basis of the diagnosis. Total RNA was extracted with Trizol reagent and quality-checked on an Agilent 2100 Bioanalyzer. TCR beta CDR3 regions were amplified from RNA transcripts for repertoire sequencing. A first-round RT-PCR used HTBI primers with the Qiagen OneStep RT-PCR kit, followed by a second-round multiplex PCR, size selection and purification. The libraries underwent paired-end sequencing with 100 bp reads on an Illumina HiSeq2000. On the authors' methods: SOAPnuke was used to process the reads, removing any read that contained adapters or uncalled bases, had a mean Phred below 15, or lacked an exact match to the constant primer or identifier. COPE v1.2.5 was used to merge the high-quality paired reads. Clonotypes were defined as unique nucleotide sequences and were aligned to IMGT TRB V, D and J references using MiTCR v1.1. The analysis was limited to V-J combinations with a frequency above 0.0001, which together covered about 99% of the repertoires. A TCR clonal expansion and chaos score per V-J combination was defined as the ratio of F50 clonal expansion to chaos observed in the TCRdist matrix. Welch's t-statistics and random forest were used to reduce the features to approximately 13 V-J combinations, which were then used as input to a naive Bayes classifier. Thyroid-blood repertoire similarity was quantified with the Morisita-Horn index. TCRdb reanalyzed the raw reads on its own, using fastp at Q25 for trimming and MiXCR for clone calling, and kept in-frame beta chains. Rows matching on CDR3 protein sequence are summarized as one entry with the most common DNA and genes. These V and J calls originate from TCRdb's pipeline instead of the authors' own analysis. For this sample there are a few hundred thousand distinct CDR3 sequences; about 40% appear just once. Clones ranked in the top ten supply less than 4.5% of the sample.

From a lookup of the germline V gene, CDR1 and CDR2 are SGHAT and FQNNGV. Between the V and J ends, shortened by 5 bases and 0 bases respectively, the junction contains 8 bases. The CDR3 measures 13 amino acids from cysteine to phenylalanine. The kept DNA is CDR3 alone, 39 bases in frame from the first base. This clonotype was found many times. What antigen it recognizes has not been identified. The input lacks base qualities; no much larger clone sits a single base away. Here the chain combines TRBV11-2 and TRBJ2-7; no D gene is confidently identified. Input material: peripheral blood or thyroid tissue (not recorded which). The sequence was obtained from an adult man with Graves' hyperthyroidism. The DNA sequence reads TGTGCCAGCAGCCTAAGCAGCTCCTACGAGCAGTACTTC. Its translation reads: CASSLSSSYEQYF.